The 15 T cell receptor beta chains presented below share a single source sample, sequenced in a study of T cell repertoires in cytomegalovirus infection. From the reads, TCRdb called clonotypes with MiXCR, one entry per CDR3 protein. Found here are approximately 770,000 distinct CDR3 sequences, almost 30% of them singletons; the top ten hold around 14%. The antigens these receptors bind are not known. Sequenced here: cultured CD8+ T cells from PBMCs, sampled from culture after CMV antigen stimulation. These TCRs come from a human donor in good health (CMV status not recorded). Some clones in this sample may be carry-over from other donors' samples.

In this sample, this clonotype turned up a few times. The V call is TRBV27, the J call TRBJ2-1; 8 nucleotides agree with TRBD2. The J segment lost 4 bases and the V segment lost 4 bases, leaving 6 bases of the junction unmatched. The CDR3 covers 15 residues. Per the germline V gene, CDR1 is MNHEY and CDR2 is SMNVEV (reference sequence). Here the CDR3 DNA reads TGTGCCAGCAGTTACCGGGGACTAGTATACAATGAGCAGTTCTTC. This encodes CASSYRGLVYNEQFF.

There are a few counts of this clonotype. The genes are TRBV6-1 and TRBJ2-1; 8 bases agree with TRBD2. CDR3 size: 18 residues. Trimming cost V 10 bases and J 11 bases; bases outside gene matches: 28. Germline V CDR1 and CDR2: MNHNS, SASEGT. The CDR3 nucleotides are TGTGCCACCCTACTAGCGGAGGGGATTACATATACAATGAGTAAGCAGTTCTTC. It is translated as CATLLAEGITYTMSKQFF.

The DNA for the CDR3 is TGTGCCAGCAGGCAAAGCTTAGGGACAGAAGAGACCCAGTACTTC. The encoded protein is CASRQSLGTEETQYF. The gene calls are TRBV7-8 and TRBJ2-5, with 7 positions matching TRBD1. CDR3 length equals 15 residues. V lost 6 bases, J lost 3 bases, and 10 bases stayed unmatched. The germline V gene has CDR1 SGHVS and CDR2 FQNEAQ.

This clonotype was observed a few times. The chain employs TRBV19 and TRBJ1-1; 9 bases map to TRBD1. V lost 1 base and J lost 1; bases outside the gene matches: 4. The CDR3 runs 16 residues. Germline V gene sequence: CDR1 LNHDA, CDR2 SQIVND (reference sequence). The CDR3 DNA reads TGTGCCAGTAGTATAGTTGGGACAGGGAAGAACACTGAAGCTTTCTTT. Translated, it gives CASSIVGTGKNTEAFF.

This clonotype has just a few counts. V is TRBV12-3 or TRBV12-4 and J is TRBJ1-4; 10 nucleotides match TRBD1. V trimming: 7 bases; J trimming: 0 bases; junction bases outside the gene matches: 8. The CDR3 length is 17 residues. For the CDR3, the DNA is TGTGCCAGCACTGACCCCGGACAGGGGGCAACTAATGAAAAACTGTTTTTT. This gives the protein CASTDPGQGATNEKLFF.

This clonotype was detected a few times. The V and J genes are TRBV5-8 and TRBJ1-5; D uncertain. This CDR3 spans 13 amino acids. Trimming pared 1 base from V and 8 bases from J, leaving 10 bases between. The germline V gene encodes CDR1 SGHTS and CDR2 YDEGEE. The CDR3 spells CASSLLRYKPQHF. In DNA form, the CDR3 reads TGTGCCAGCAGCTTGTTGAGGTATAAGCCCCAGCATTTT.

The sample holds a few counts of this clonotype. The genes are TRBV7-8 and TRBJ2-2; 7 nucleotides agree with TRBD1. Per germline, CDR1 SGHVS and CDR2 FQNEAQ. The CDR3 extends over 20 amino acids. Germline trimming cut 4 bases from V and 2 bases from J; bases unmatched to any gene: 19. This chain's CDR3 is CASSSLYPGQKAPNTGELFF. In DNA, the CDR3 is TGTGCCAGCAGCTCCCTTTACCCGGGACAGAAGGCACCCAACACCGGGGAGCTGTTTTTT.

The rearrangement uses TRBV29-1 and TRBJ2-7; 8 bases line up with TRBD1. From germline, CDR1 is SQVTM and CDR2 ANQGSEA. The CDR3 loop spans 14 amino acids. The V and J ends lost 3 bases and 6 bases, in that order; junction bases with no gene match: 10. CDR3 amino acids: CSVEGQVPWGEQYF. The CDR3 nucleotides are TGCAGCGTTGAGGGACAGGTCCCCTGGGGCGAGCAGTACTTC.

This clonotype has at least ten counts. The rearrangement joins TRBV27 to TRBJ1-2; 9 nucleotides align to TRBD1. This CDR3 is built from 13 residues. Germline V gene data show CDR1 as MNHEY and CDR2 as SMNVEV (reference sequence). V shed 5 bases, J shed 11 bases, and the junction held 9 bases outside the gene matches. The CDR3 DNA follows: TGTGCCAGCAGTCTACAAGGGGGACAGGGATACACCTTC. This sequence encodes CASSLQGGQGYTF.

In this sample, this clonotype turned up many times. The J gene is TRBJ2-7, the V gene TRBV2; D possibly matches TRBD1 or TRBD2 (5 bases each). Trimming took off 4 bases at V and 0 bases at J, with 13 bases between the two ends. From germline, CDR1 is SNHLY and CDR2 FYNNEI. The CDR3 runs to 15 residues. This CDR3 is CASSGPGRISYEQYF. DNA for the CDR3: TGTGCCAGCAGTGGACCGGGACGGATCTCCTACGAGCAGTACTTC.

This sequence joins TRBV19 and TRBJ2-1; 12 positions match TRBD2. Germline assignment: CDR1 LNHDA and CDR2 SQIVND (reference sequence). V trimming: 1 base; J trimming: 6 bases; junction bases outside the gene matches: 4. The CDR3 has 16 residues. The CDR3 region is CASSIGLAGGRNEQFF. For the CDR3, the DNA is TGTGCCAGTAGTATAGGGCTAGCGGGGGGGCGCAATGAGCAGTTCTTC.

In this sample, this clonotype turned up many times. The gene calls are TRBV7-2 and TRBJ2-5; D is undetermined. The germline V and J ends were trimmed by 4 bases and 5 bases, with 5 bases remaining between them. Germline CDR1 and CDR2: SGHTA and FQGNSA. The CDR3 has 11 amino acids. The CDR3 sequence is CASSYWETQYF. CDR3 DNA sequence: TGTGCCAGCAGCTACTGGGAGACCCAGTACTTC. The full variable domain, rest sourced from reference TRBV7-2 and TRBJ2-5, is GAGVSQSPSNKVTEKGKDVELRCDPISGHTALYWYRQSLGQGLEFLIYFQGNSAPDKSGLPSDRFSAERTGGSVSTLTIQRTQQEDSAVYLCASSYWETQYFGPGTRLLVL.

This chain joins TRBV7-9 and TRBJ2-3; 8 nucleotides line up with TRBD2. The CDR3 runs 14 residues. CDR1 and CDR2 (germline): SEHNR, FQNEAQ (reference sequence). J gave up 0 bases and V 10 bases, and 6 bases lay outside the gene matches. The CDR3 DNA is TGTGCCAACATAGCGGGGCCAAGCACAGATACGCAGTATTTT. Translation gives CANIAGPSTDTQYF.

This clonotype was seen only a few times. Here the CDR3 DNA reads TGTGCCAGCAGTTACGACATTGGGACGTCTGGCTACACCTTC. Translating it yields CASSYDIGTSGYTF. The chain joins TRBV6-2 or TRBV6-3 to TRBJ1-2; perhaps TRBD1 as D (5 bases). The CDR3 runs 14 residues. Trimming took 2 bases from V and 7 from J, leaving 14 bases between them. Germline V CDR1 and CDR2: MNHEY, SVGEGT.

The gene calls are TRBV24-1 and TRBJ2-2, with a weak D call TRBD2 (5 bases). Trimming cost V 6 bases and J 6 bases, with 7 bases left between them. The CDR3 extends over 12 amino acids. Germline V gene lookup returns CDR1 KGHDR and CDR2 SFDVKD. The CDR3 DNA follows: TGTGCCACCAGTAGTAGCGCCGGGGAGCTGTTTTTT. Residues: CATSSSAGELFF.